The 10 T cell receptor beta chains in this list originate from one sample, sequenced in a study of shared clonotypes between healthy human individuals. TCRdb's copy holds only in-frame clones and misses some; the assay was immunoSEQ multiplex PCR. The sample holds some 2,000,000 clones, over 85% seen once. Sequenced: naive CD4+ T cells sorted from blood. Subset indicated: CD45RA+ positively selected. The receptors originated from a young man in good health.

DNA of the CDR3: TGTGCCAGCTCACCAAGATGGACTAGCAATCAGCCCCAGCATTTT. It translates to CASSPRWTSNQPQHF. The chain combines TRBV18 with TRBJ1-5, with D unresolved. The germline V gene encodes CDR1 KGHSH and CDR2 LQKENI. V was pared by 2 bases and J by 0 bases, with 8 bases between. This CDR3 spans 15 amino acids. The full variable domain, in which reference TRBV18 and TRBJ1-5 provide the parts outside the CDR3, is NAGVMQNPRHLVRRRGQEARLRCSPMKGHSHVYWYRQLPEEGLKFMVYLQKENIIDESGMPKERFSAEFPKEGPSILRIQQVVRGDSAAYFCASSPRWTSNQPQHFGDGTRLSIL.

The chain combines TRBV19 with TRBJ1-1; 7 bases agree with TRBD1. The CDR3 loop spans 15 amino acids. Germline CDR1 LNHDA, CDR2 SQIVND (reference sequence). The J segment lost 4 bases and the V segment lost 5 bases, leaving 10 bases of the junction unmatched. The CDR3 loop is CASSLIDRDVTEAFF. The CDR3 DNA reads TGTGCCAGTAGTTTGATCGACAGGGACGTCACTGAAGCTTTCTTT.

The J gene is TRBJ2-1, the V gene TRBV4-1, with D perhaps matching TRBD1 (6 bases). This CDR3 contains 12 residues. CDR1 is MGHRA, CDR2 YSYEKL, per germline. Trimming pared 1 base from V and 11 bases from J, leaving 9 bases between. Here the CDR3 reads CASSQVTGKQFF. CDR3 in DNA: TGCGCCAGCAGCCAAGTTACAGGGAAGCAGTTCTTC.

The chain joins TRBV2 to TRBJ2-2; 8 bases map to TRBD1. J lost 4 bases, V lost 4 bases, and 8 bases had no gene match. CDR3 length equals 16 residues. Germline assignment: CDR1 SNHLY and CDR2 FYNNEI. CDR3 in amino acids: CASSVRQGSSTGELFF. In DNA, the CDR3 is TGTGCCAGCAGTGTCCGACAGGGGTCGAGCACCGGGGAGCTGTTTTTT.

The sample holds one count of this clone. The CDR3 DNA reads TGTGCCAGCAGTGAATACATTTCCTATGGCTACACCTTC. Translated: CASSEYISYGYTF. The J gene is TRBJ1-2, the V gene TRBV6-1, with D unclear. CDR1 MNHNS and CDR2 SASEGT come from the germline V gene. This CDR3 has 13 residues. V lost 2 bases, J lost 4 bases, and 8 bases lay in between.

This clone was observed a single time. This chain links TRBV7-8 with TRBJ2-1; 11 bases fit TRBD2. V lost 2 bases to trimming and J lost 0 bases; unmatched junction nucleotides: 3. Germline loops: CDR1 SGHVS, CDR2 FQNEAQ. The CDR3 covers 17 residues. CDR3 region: CASSLPTSGSSYNEQFF. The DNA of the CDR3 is TGTGCCAGCAGCTTACCTACTAGCGGGAGCTCCTACAATGAGCAGTTCTTC.

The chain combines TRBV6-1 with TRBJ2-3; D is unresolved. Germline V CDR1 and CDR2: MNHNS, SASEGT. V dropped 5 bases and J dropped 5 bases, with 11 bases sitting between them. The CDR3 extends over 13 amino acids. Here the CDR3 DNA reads TGTGCCAGCAGTTTATACACGGAAGATACGCAGTATTTT. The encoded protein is CASSLYTEDTQYF.

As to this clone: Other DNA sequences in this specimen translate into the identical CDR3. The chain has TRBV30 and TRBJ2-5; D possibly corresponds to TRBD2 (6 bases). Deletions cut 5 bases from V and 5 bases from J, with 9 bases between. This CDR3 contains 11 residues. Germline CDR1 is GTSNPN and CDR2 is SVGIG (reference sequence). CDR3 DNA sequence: TGTGCCTGGTCCGGAGGGGAGACCCAGTACTTC. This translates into CAWSGGETQYF. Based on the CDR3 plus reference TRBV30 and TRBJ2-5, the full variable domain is SQTIHQWPATLVQPVGSPLSLECTVEGTSNPNLYWYRQAAGRGLQLLFYSVGIGQISSEVPQNLSASRPQDRQFILSSKKLLLSDSGFYLCAWSGGETQYFGPGTRLLVL.

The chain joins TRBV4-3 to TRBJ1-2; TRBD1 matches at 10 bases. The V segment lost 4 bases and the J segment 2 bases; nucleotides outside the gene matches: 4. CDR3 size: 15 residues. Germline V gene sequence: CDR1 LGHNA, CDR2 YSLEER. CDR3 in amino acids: CASSPGQGGNYGYTF. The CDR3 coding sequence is TGCGCCAGCAGCCCCGGACAGGGGGGGAACTATGGCTACACCTTC.

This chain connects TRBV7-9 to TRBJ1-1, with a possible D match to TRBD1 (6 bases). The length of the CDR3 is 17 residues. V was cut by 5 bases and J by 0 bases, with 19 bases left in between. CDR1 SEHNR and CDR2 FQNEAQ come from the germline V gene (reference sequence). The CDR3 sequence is CASSPPDRTLMNTEAFF. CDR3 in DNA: TGTGCCAGCAGCCCCCCAGACAGGACCCTCATGAACACTGAAGCTTTCTTT.